This entry features one TCR beta chain sequence. Its antigen is not identified. One junction end does not reproduce the germline sequence, and a read error may be involved. Two-round multiplex PCR on genomic DNA was the method by which TCR beta CDR3 was amplified. Primers targeting each individual TRBV and TRBJ gene were applied in first-round PCR. TCRdb redid the calling of the multiplex PCR reads with MiXCR, one entry per CDR3 protein. The table shows about 59,000 distinct CDR3 sequences, with less than 30% occurring only once. This specimen comes from a study of prognosis after radiotherapy for stage I lung cancer. The germline V gene encodes CDR1 SGHRS and CDR2 YFSETQ. CDR3 length equals 17 residues. There were 5 to 7.5 milliliters of peripheral blood drawn at each of two time points. Findings and limits, study-wide: Shannon entropy (measured after stereotactic body radiation therapy) was lower in patients who went on to develop distant metastases.

This clonotype was sampled from a donor aged 50 or older with non-small cell lung cancer. V gene TRBV5-1 combines with J gene TRBJ2-2, with TRBD2 matching 11 bases. The sample consisted of PBMCs, taken before or after stereotactic body radiation therapy (not recorded which). This CDR3 is CASSDGTSGYNTGELFF. CDR3 in DNA: TGCGCCAGCAGCGACGGGACTAGCGGTTATAACACCGGGGAGCTGTTCTTT.